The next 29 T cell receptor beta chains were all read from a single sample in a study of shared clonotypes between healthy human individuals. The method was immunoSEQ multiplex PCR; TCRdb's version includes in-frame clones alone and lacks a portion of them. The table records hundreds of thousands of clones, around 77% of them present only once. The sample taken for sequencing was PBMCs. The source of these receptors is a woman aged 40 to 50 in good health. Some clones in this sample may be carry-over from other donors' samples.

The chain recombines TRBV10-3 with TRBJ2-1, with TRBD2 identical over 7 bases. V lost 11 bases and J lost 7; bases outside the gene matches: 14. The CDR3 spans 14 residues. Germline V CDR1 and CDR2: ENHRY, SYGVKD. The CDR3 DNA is TGTGCCTCCCAAGGAGCGGGACTAAATAATGAGCAGTTCTTC. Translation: CASQGAGLNNEQFF.

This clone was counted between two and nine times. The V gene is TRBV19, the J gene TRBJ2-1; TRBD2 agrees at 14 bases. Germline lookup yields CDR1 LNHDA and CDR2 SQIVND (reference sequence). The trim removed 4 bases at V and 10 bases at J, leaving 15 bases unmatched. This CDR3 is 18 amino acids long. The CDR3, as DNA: TGTGCCAGTAGTAGGGAACACGGGACTAGCGGGAGACCCTGGGAGCAGTTCTTC. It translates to CASSREHGTSGRPWEQFF.

The CDR3 DNA sequence: TGTGCCAGCAGTTCGGCGCGGGGCACTGAAGCTTTCTTT. Translated: CASSSARGTEAFF. J is TRBJ1-1 and V is TRBV27; D is ambiguous. This CDR3 contains 13 residues. CDR1 and CDR2 from the germline V gene are MNHEY and SMNVEV (reference sequence). With 4 bases removed from V and 4 bases from J, the gap between germline ends came to 10 bases.

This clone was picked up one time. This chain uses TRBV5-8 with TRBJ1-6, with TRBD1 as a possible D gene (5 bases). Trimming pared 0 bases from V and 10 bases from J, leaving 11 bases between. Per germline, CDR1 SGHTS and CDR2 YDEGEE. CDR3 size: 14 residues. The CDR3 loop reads CASSLGRENSPLHF. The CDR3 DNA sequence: TGTGCCAGCAGCTTGGGCAGGGAGAACTCACCCCTCCACTTT. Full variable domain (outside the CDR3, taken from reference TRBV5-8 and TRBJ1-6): EAGVTQSPTHLIKTRGQQATLRCSPISGHTSVYWYQQALGLGLQFLLWYDEGEERNRGNFPPRFSGRQFPNYSSELNVNALELEDSALYLCASSLGRENSPLHFGNGTRLTVT.

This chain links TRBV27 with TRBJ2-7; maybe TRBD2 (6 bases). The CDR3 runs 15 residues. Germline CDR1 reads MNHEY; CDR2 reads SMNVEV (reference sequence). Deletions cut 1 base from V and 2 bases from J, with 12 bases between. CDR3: CASSLFTGSPYEQYF. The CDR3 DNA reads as TGTGCCAGCAGTTTATTTACCGGGAGTCCCTACGAGCAGTACTTC.

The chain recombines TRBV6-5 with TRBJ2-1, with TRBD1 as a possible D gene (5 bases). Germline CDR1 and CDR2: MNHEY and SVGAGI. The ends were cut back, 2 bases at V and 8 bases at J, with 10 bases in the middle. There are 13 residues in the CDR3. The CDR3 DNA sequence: TGTGCCAGCAGTTACCTTATAGGGGATGAGCAGTTCTTC. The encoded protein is CASSYLIGDEQFF.

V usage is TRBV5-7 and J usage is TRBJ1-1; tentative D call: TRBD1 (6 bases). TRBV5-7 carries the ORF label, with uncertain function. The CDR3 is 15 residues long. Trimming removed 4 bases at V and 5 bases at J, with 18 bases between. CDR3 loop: CASSHLGGAWTEAFF. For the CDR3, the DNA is TGTGCCAGCAGCCACTTAGGGGGGGCTTGGACTGAAGCTTTCTTT.

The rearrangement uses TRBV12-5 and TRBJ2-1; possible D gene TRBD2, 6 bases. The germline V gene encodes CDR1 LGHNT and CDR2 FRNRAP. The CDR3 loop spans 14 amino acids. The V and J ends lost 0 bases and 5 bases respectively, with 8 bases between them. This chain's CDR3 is CASGLVPGDNEQFF. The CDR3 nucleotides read TGTGCTAGTGGTTTGGTACCGGGGGACAATGAGCAGTTCTTC.

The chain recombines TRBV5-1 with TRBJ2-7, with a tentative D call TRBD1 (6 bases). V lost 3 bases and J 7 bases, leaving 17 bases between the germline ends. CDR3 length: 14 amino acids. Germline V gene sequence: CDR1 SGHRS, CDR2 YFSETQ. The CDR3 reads CASSWGTFAGEQYF. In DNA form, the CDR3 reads TGCGCCAGCAGCTGGGGGACATTTGCGGGTGAGCAGTACTTC.

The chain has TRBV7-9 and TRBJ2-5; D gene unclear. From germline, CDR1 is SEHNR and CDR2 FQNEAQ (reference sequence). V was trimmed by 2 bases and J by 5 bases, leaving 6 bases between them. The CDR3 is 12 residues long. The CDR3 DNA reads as TGTGCCAGCAGCTTATTCGGTGAGACCCAGTACTTC. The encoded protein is CASSLFGETQYF.

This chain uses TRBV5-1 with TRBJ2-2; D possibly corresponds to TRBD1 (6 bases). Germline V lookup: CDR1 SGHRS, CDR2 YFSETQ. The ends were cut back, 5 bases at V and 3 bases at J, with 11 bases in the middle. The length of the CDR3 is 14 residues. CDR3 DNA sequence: TGCGCCAGCAGTTACAGGGTCGACACCGGGGAGCTGTTTTTT. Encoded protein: CASSYRVDTGELFF.

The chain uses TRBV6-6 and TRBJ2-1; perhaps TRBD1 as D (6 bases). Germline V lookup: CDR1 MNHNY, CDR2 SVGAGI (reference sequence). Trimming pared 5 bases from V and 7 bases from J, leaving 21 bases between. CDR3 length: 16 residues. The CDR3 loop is CASSLNGQGWGNEQFF. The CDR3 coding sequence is TGTGCCAGCAGTCTAAATGGCCAGGGGTGGGGTAATGAGCAGTTCTTC.

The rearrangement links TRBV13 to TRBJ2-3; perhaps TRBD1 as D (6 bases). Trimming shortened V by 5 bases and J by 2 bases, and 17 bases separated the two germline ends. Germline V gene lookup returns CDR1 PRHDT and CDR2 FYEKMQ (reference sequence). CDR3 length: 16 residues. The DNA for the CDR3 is TGTGCCAGCAGCCAACAGGGTTTCCCTATCACAGATACGCAGTATTTT. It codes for CASSQQGFPITDTQYF.

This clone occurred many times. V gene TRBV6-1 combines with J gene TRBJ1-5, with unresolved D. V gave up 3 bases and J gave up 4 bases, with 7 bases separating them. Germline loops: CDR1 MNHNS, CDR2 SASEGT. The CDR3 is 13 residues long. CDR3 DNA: TGTGCCAGCAGTGACTGGGAGAATCAGCCCCAGCATTTT. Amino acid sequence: CASSDWENQPQHF.

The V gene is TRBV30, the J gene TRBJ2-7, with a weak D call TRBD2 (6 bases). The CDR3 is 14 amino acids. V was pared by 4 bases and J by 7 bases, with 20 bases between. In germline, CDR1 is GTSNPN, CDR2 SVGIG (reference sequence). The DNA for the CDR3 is TGTGCCTGGACCATCGGGGGTGCCGCTATTGAGCAGTACTTC. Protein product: CAWTIGGAAIEQYF.

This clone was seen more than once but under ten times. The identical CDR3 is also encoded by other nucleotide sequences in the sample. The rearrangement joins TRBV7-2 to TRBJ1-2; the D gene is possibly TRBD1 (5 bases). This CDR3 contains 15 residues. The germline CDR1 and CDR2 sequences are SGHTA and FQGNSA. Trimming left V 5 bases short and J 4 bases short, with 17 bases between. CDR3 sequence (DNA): TGTGCCAGCAGCGTCACCCAGACGGGGGGCTATGGCTACACCTTC. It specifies CASSVTQTGGYGYTF.

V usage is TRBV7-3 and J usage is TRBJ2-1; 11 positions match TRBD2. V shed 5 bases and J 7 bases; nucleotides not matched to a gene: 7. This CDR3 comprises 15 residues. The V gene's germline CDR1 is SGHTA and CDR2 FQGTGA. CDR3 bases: TGTGCCAGCAGCATTCTAGCGGGAGGAGGGAATGAGCAGTTCTTC. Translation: CASSILAGGGNEQFF.

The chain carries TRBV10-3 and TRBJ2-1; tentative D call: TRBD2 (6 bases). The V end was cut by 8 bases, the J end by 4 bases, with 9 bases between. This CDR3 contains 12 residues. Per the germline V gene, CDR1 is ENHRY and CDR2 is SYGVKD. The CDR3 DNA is TGTGCCATCCAGGAGGGTTACAATGAGCAGTTCTTC. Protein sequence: CAIQEGYNEQFF.

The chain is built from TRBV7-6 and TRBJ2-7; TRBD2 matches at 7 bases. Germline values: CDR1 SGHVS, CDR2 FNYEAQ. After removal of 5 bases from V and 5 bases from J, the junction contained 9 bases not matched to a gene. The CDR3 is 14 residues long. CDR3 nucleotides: TGTGCCAGCAGCCTTGGACTAGAGGAGGACGAGCAGTACTTC. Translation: CASSLGLEEDEQYF.

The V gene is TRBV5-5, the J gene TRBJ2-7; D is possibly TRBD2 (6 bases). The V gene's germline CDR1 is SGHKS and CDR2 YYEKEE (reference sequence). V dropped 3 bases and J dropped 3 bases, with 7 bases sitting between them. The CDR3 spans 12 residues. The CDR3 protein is CASSWDFYEQYF. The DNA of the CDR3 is TGTGCCAGCAGCTGGGACTTCTACGAGCAGTACTTC. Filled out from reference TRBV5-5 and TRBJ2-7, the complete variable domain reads DAGVTQSPTHLIKTRGQQVTLRCSPISGHKSVSWYQQVLGQGPQFIFQYYEKEERGRGNFPDRFSARQFPNYSSELNVNALLLGDSALYLCASSWDFYEQYFGPGTRLTVT.

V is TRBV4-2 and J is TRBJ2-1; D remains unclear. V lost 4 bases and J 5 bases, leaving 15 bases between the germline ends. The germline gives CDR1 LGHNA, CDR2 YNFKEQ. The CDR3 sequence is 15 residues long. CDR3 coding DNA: TGTGCCAGCAGCCCCCTCAAGTTGTTGGACAATGAGCAGTTCTTC. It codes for CASSPLKLLDNEQFF.

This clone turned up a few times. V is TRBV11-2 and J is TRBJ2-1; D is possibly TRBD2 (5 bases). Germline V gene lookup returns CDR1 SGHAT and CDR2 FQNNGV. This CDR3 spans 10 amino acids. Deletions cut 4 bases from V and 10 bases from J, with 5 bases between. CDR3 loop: CASSSGEQFF. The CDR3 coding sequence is TGTGCCAGCAGCTCGGGGGAGCAGTTCTTC.

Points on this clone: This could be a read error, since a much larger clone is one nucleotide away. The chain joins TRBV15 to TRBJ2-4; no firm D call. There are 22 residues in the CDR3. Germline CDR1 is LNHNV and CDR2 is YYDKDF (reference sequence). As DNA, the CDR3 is TGTGCCGCCAGCAGAGCACTTCCGATTGTGATCGACCGGAGTGTAGCCAAAAACATTCAGTACTTC. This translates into CAASRALPIVIDRSVAKNIQYF.

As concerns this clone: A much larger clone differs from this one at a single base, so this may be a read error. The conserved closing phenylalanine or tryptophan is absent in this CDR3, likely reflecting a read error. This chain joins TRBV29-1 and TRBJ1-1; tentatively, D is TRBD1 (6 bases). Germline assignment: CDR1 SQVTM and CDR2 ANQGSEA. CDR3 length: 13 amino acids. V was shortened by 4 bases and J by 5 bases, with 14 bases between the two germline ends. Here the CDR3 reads CSVATGISTEAFS. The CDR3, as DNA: TGCAGCGTTGCTACAGGGATAAGTACTGAAGCTTTCTCT.

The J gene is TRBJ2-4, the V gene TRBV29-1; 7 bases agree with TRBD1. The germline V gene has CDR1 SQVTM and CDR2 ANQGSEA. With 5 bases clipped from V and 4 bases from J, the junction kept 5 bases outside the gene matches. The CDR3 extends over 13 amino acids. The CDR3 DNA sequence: TGCAGCGTTTCGGTGGGACAGAAAAACATTCAGTACTTC. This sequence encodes CSVSVGQKNIQYF.

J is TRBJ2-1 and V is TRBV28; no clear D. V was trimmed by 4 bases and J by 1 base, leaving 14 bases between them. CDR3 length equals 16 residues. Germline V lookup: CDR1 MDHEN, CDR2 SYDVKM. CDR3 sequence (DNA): TGTGCCAGCAGTTCCTTTAGAATCGAGTCCTACAATGAGCAGTTCTTC. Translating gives CASSSFRIESYNEQFF.

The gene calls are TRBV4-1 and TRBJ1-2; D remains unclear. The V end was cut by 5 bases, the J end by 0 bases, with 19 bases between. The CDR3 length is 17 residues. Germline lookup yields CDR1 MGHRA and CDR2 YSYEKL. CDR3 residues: CASSDSVTAPANYGYTF. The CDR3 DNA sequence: TGCGCCAGCAGCGATTCGGTCACGGCGCCTGCTAACTATGGCTACACCTTC.

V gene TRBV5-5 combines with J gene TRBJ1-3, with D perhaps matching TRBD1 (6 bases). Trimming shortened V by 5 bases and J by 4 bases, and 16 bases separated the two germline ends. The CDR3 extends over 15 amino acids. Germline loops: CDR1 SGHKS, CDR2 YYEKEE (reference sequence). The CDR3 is CASRLTGLGGNTIYF. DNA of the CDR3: TGTGCCAGCAGACTAACAGGGTTAGGCGGAAACACCATATATTTT.

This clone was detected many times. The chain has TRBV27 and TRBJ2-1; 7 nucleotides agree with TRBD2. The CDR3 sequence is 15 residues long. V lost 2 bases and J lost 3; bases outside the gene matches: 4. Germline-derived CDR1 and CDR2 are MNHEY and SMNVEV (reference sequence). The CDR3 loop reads CASSLTLADYNEQFF. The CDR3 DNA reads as TGTGCCAGCAGTTTAACCCTAGCGGACTACAATGAGCAGTTCTTC.